This T cell receptor (beta chain) was observed in a study of blood T cell repertoires in COVID-19. Study as a whole: Sources were T cells, B-cell-depleted T cells, or PBMCs; the material itself was cDNA or gDNA.

The CDR3 is 14 amino acids. V lost 5 bases, J lost 8 bases, and 10 bases stayed unmatched. Germline V gene lookup returns CDR1 ENHRY and CDR2 SYGVKD. Per the authors' pipeline: Estimation of nucleated cell counts relied on the amplification of reference gene primers. Assay used: immunoSEQ multiplex PCR; TCRdb lists only in-frame clones, some missing. V and J calls and clone size are those listed in that table; D and trimming were worked out from the DNA. Here the sample spans hundreds of thousands of clones, approximately 82% being singletons. The genes are TRBV10-3 and TRBJ1-2, with 8 positions matching TRBD1. This TCR came from a woman between 65 and 79 years old with active or convalescent COVID-19. The sample taken for sequencing was peripheral blood. The DNA for the CDR3 is TGTGCCATCAGTAACTTGACAGGGGAGGGCGGCTACACCTTC. Translated, it gives CAISNLTGEGGYTF.